Listed below are T cell receptor beta chains from one sample, sequenced in a study of OX40 agonist ivuxolimab in advanced cancers. TCRdb keeps only in-frame clones here, not all; method: immunoSEQ multiplex PCR. Of over 100,000 clones listed, 80% to 90% are singletons. Material: CD4+ or CD8+ T cells sorted from blood, obtained in a trial of the OX40 agonist ivuxolimab. The receptors here all came from an adult with an advanced solid tumor such as melanoma, head and neck, liver or kidney cancer. Both conserved end residues are part of each CDR3. A D gene is named only where the DNA matches it firmly. The listing skips clone size in some rows; elsewhere it reads once, few, many or a size class.

V gene	J gene	D gene	clone size	CDR3 protein	CDR3 DNA
TRBV27	TRBJ2-3	TRBD2	once	CASSPTPGLAGADTQYF	TGTGCCAGCAGTCCAACCCCGGGACTAGCGGGGGCAGATACGCAGTATTTT
TRBV5-3	TRBJ1-1	.	.	CARSASGNTEAFF	TGTGCCAGAAGCGCGTCTGGGAACACTGAAGCTTTCTTT
TRBV11-2	TRBJ2-7	TRBD2	.	CASSLTSGGLSSYEQYF	TGTGCCAGCAGCTTGACTAGCGGGGGCCTGTCCTCCTACGAGCAGTACTTC
TRBV5-6	TRBJ1-3	.	.	CASSRTFGNTIYF	TGTGCCAGCAGTCGGACATTCGGAAACACCATATATTTT
TRBV5-6	TRBJ2-6	.	.	CASRLTGSGANVLTF	TGTGCCAGCAGGCTGACGGGGTCTGGGGCCAACGTCCTGACTTTC
TRBV7-2	TRBJ2-3	.	.	CASSTYSGTQYF	TGTGCCAGCAGCACCTACTCGGGTACGCAGTATTTT
TRBV2	TRBJ2-4	.	.	CASSESSGGSAKNIQYF	TGTGCCAGCAGTGAGTCTTCAGGGGGGAGTGCCAAAAACATTCAGTACTTC
TRBV27	TRBJ1-4	.	.	CASGFYGRLNEKLFF	TGTGCCAGCGGCTTTTATGGGCGGTTGAATGAAAAACTGTTTTTT
TRBV15	TRBJ2-5	.	.	CATSAKETQYF	TGTGCCACCAGCGCTAAGGAGACCCAGTACTTC
TRBV30	TRBJ1-5	.	.	CAWTEGYGNQPQHF	TGTGCCTGGACGGAGGGTTACGGCAATCAGCCCCAGCATTTT
TRBV28	TRBJ2-7	TRBD2	.	CASARGGQYEQYF	TGTGCCAGCGCACGGGGGGGACAATACGAGCAGTACTTC
TRBV19	TRBJ1-2	.	.	CATTGLLGANYGYTF	TGTGCCACGACGGGACTCCTAGGGGCGAACTATGGCTACACCTTC
TRBV4-3	TRBJ2-3	TRBD2	.	CASSQGGVGGGGPTDTQYF	TGCGCCAGCAGCCAAGGTGGGGTAGGTGGCGGGGGGCCCACAGATACGCAGTATTTT
TRBV18	TRBJ2-3	.	once	CASSPPVAGATDTQYF	TGTGCCAGCTCACCACCGGTGGCAGGGGCCACAGATACGCAGTATTTT
TRBV6-4	TRBJ1-5	.	.	CASSVRVLGDQPQHF	TGTGCCAGCAGTGTCAGGGTCCTCGGGGATCAGCCCCAGCATTTT
TRBV7-4	TRBJ2-1	.	once	CASSTDRMHEQFF	TGTGCCAGCAGCACCGACAGGATGCATGAGCAGTTCTTC
TRBV7-2	TRBJ2-7	TRBD1	.	CASSSDRSSYEQYF	TGTGCCAGCAGCTCGGACAGGAGCTCCTACGAGCAGTACTTC
TRBV19	TRBJ1-2	TRBD1	.	CASSPAGGDSYGYTF	TGTGCCAGTAGTCCAGCAGGGGGCGACTCCTATGGCTACACCTTC
TRBV30	TRBJ1-6	.	.	CAWSVQGSYGNSPLHF	TGTGCCTGGAGCGTACAGGGAAGCTACGGTAATTCACCCCTCCACTTT
TRBV27	TRBJ2-7	.	.	CASSGGLVYSSYEQYF	TGTGCCAGCAGTGGGGGTCTTGTATATTCCTCCTACGAGCAGTACTTC
TRBV10-3	TRBJ2-1	.	.	CAISESAVDEQFF	TGTGCCATCAGTGAGTCGGCTGTGGATGAGCAGTTCTTC
TRBV14	TRBJ1-6	.	.	CASSLGGRIFTSYNSPLHF	TGTGCCAGCAGCCTGGGGGGCAGGATTTTCACCTCCTATAATTCACCCCTCCACTTT
TRBV25-1	TRBJ2-5	.	once	CASSERLPSGVGKETQYF	TGTGCCAGCAGTGAACGCCTTCCTTCAGGGGTCGGGAAAGAGACCCAGTACTTC